Sequencing of this TCR beta chain was carried out in a study of PD-1 blockade in classical Hodgkin lymphoma. Study outcomes and limitations: Complete responders' diversity at baseline resembled that of newly diagnosed patients. Newly diagnosed patients had baseline TCR diversity that was reportedly lower than that of healthy donors. Causes of the repertoire differences remain undefined, possibly disease activity or prior therapy.

Comments on this clone: Antigen specificity is unknown.

V lost 2 bases to trimming and J lost 3 bases, with 11 bases between them. CDR1 MNHEY and CDR2 SVGAGI come from the germline V gene. The CDR3 runs 15 residues. Following autologous stem cell transplantation, relapse occurred in every patient, and exposure to brentuximab vedotin varied. The best responses consisted of complete response, partial response or progressive disease. Clones were read by immunoSEQ multiplex PCR, and TCRdb kept only the in-frame ones, dropping some. The sample shows more than 140,000 clones, about 78% of them seen only once. The TCR sequence derives from a human donor with classical Hodgkin lymphoma. This rearrangement joins TRBV6-5 to TRBJ1-5; D is unclear. Sequencing was performed on peripheral blood mononuclear cells (PBMCs), taken before the second cycle of nivolumab. Written as DNA, the CDR3 is TGTGCCAGCAGTTACGTTGGTGGGGTCAATCAGCCCCAGCATTTT. It encodes CASSYVGGVNQPQHF.